The 27 T cell receptor beta chains below were found in one sample sequenced in a study of T cell responses to AZD1222 COVID-19 vaccine. Here immunoSEQ multiplex PCR was the method, and the copy in TCRdb shows in-frame clones only, minus some. The sample lists approximately 56,000 clones; approximately 83% were seen once. Sequencing was performed on peripheral blood, taken on day 0 of AZD1222 vaccination. The receptors shown here come from an adult in good health.

V is TRBV18 and J is TRBJ2-5, with 7 nucleotides matching TRBD1. The V gene's germline CDR1 is KGHSH and CDR2 LQKENI. The CDR3 has 18 residues. V lost 4 bases and J lost 0; bases outside the gene matches: 14. Here the CDR3 reads CASSQTGESGPHQETQYF. CDR3 nucleotide sequence: TGTGCCAGCTCACAAACAGGGGAATCTGGGCCACACCAAGAGACCCAGTACTTC.

J is TRBJ2-2 and V is TRBV5-4, with D hard to call. Trimming pared 2 bases from V and 4 bases from J, leaving 12 bases between. Germline assignment: CDR1 SGHNT and CDR2 YYREEE (reference sequence). CDR3 size: 15 residues. In DNA form, the CDR3 reads TGTGCCAGCAGCTTTAACTATCAGCTCACCGGGGAGCTGTTTTTT. It encodes CASSFNYQLTGELFF.

The genes are TRBV9 and TRBJ1-4; 11 bases match TRBD1. Germline lookup yields CDR1 SGDLS and CDR2 YYNGEE. V trimming: 4 bases; J trimming: 7 bases; junction bases outside the gene matches: 6. This CDR3 spans 15 amino acids. The CDR3 loop reads CASSPGTGGGEKLFF. The CDR3 coding sequence is TGTGCCAGCAGCCCCGGGACAGGGGGGGGTGAAAAACTGTTTTTT. The full variable domain, in which reference TRBV9 and TRBJ1-4 provide the parts outside the CDR3, is DSGVTQTPKHLITATGQRVTLRCSPRSGDLSVYWYQQSLDQGLQFLIQYYNGEERAKGNILERFSAQQFPDLHSELNLSSLELGDSALYFCASSPGTGGGEKLFFGSGTQLSVL.

J is TRBJ1-1 and V is TRBV7-9, with D perhaps matching TRBD1 (5 bases). The germline V and J ends were trimmed by 2 bases and 4 bases, with 17 bases remaining between them. Per the germline V gene, CDR1 is SEHNR and CDR2 is FQNEAQ (reference sequence). This CDR3 contains 16 residues. In nucleotides, the CDR3 is TGTGCCAGCAGCTTAAGTGTCAGGGAGAGAGGCACTGAAGCTTTCTTT. This encodes CASSLSVRERGTEAFF.

The V and J genes are TRBV30 and TRBJ1-6; D gene uncertain. Germline V lookup: CDR1 GTSNPN, CDR2 SVGIG (reference sequence). The CDR3 consists of 15 residues. The V end lost 0 bases, the J end lost 6 bases, and 12 bases lay between the germline ends. This CDR3 is CAWSVGGSGNSPLHF. In DNA, the CDR3 is TGTGCCTGGAGTGTTGGAGGGTCCGGTAATTCACCCCTCCACTTT.

V is TRBV10-3 and J is TRBJ1-5, with D perhaps matching TRBD1 (5 bases). Germline loops: CDR1 ENHRY, CDR2 SYGVKD. CDR3 length: 14 residues. With 0 bases removed from V and 9 bases from J, the gap between germline ends came to 12 bases. The CDR3: CAISESGRVRPQHF. The CDR3 DNA is TGTGCCATCAGTGAGTCGGGCAGGGTGAGGCCCCAGCATTTT.

In its sample, this clone was seen a few times. V is TRBV2 and J is TRBJ1-1; D call uncertain. Germline V gene sequence: CDR1 SNHLY, CDR2 FYNNEI. The ends were cut back, 3 bases at V and 1 base at J, with 9 bases in the middle. The CDR3 runs to 14 residues. CDR3 sequence reads: CASSDRHRNTEAFF. The DNA for the CDR3 is TGTGCCAGCAGTGATAGACATCGGAACACTGAAGCTTTCTTT.

The chain recombines TRBV28 with TRBJ2-7, with 8 positions matching TRBD2. Unmatched junction bases numbered 4, after V lost 6 bases and J lost 0 bases. Per germline, CDR1 MDHEN and CDR2 SYDVKM. The CDR3 runs to 14 residues. The CDR3 is CASRPGGISYEQYF. The CDR3 DNA reads as TGTGCCAGCAGACCGGGAGGGATCTCCTACGAGCAGTACTTC.

The gene calls are TRBV11-2 and TRBJ1-3; 7 bases fit TRBD1. This CDR3 is 14 amino acids long. The J segment lost 0 bases and the V segment lost 5 bases, leaving 1 base of the junction unmatched. The germline V gene has CDR1 SGHAT and CDR2 FQNNGV. The CDR3 DNA follows: TGTGCCAGCAGCGGACAGGTCTCTGGAAACACCATATATTTT. Its protein product is CASSGQVSGNTIYF.

This clone came up once. The genes are TRBV29-1 and TRBJ2-3, with 8 positions matching TRBD2. CDR1 and CDR2 from the germline V gene are SQVTM and ANQGSEA. The CDR3 is 15 amino acids. Losses at the gene ends were 3 bases for V and 2 bases for J; bases not matched to a gene: 7. The CDR3 coding sequence is TGCAGCGTTGATGGACTAGCTTACCTCACAGATACGCAGTATTTT. Protein sequence: CSVDGLAYLTDTQYF.

This clone came up once. The chain employs TRBV3-1 (or the pseudogene TRBV3-2) and TRBJ2-1; D is undetermined. CDR1 LGHDT and CDR2 YNNKEL come from the germline V gene (reference sequence). The CDR3 spans 13 residues. With 1 base removed from V and 11 bases from J, the gap between germline ends came to 12 bases. The CDR3 protein is CASSQAYDAKQFF. The CDR3, as DNA: TGTGCCAGCAGCCAAGCCTACGACGCGAAGCAGTTCTTC.

The V call is TRBV7-3, the J call TRBJ2-7; TRBD1 matches at 9 bases. V gave up 0 bases and J gave up 3 bases; unmatched junction bases: 3. Germline loops: CDR1 SGHTA, CDR2 FQGTGA. CDR3 length equals 15 residues. The CDR3 sequence: CASSLTGTGNYEQYF. As DNA, the CDR3 is TGTGCCAGCAGCTTAACCGGGACAGGGAACTACGAGCAGTACTTC.

The genes are TRBV19 and TRBJ2-3, with 7 bases matching TRBD2. Germline V gene sequence: CDR1 LNHDA, CDR2 SQIVND (reference sequence). After removal of 5 bases from V and 6 bases from J, the junction contained 8 bases not matched to a gene. The CDR3 length is 14 residues. CDR3: CASSPQNSGDTQYF. The CDR3 DNA reads TGTGCCAGTAGTCCTCAAAATAGCGGGGATACGCAGTATTTT.

This CDR3 is CASSKEGRETQYF. In DNA form, the CDR3 reads TGTGCCAGCAGTAAGGAGGGGCGGGAGACCCAGTACTTC. The chain employs TRBV2 and TRBJ2-5, with D perhaps TRBD2 (6 bases). V was cut by 5 bases and J by 5 bases, with 12 bases left in between. This CDR3 is built from 13 residues. Germline V gene lookup returns CDR1 SNHLY and CDR2 FYNNEI.

CDR3 amino acids: CASTPGTSVGNEQFF. The CDR3 DNA sequence: TGTGCCAGCACCCCGGGGACTAGCGTGGGCAATGAGCAGTTCTTC. The chain links TRBV5-6 to TRBJ2-1, with 10 bases lining up with TRBD2. Germline CDR1 SGHDT, CDR2 YYEEEE. This CDR3 is 15 amino acids long. With 6 bases clipped from V and 6 bases from J, the junction kept 9 bases outside the gene matches.

This clone has a single count. This chain links TRBV5-1 with TRBJ2-5, with D perhaps being TRBD1 or TRBD2 (5 bases each). The germline V gene encodes CDR1 SGHRS and CDR2 YFSETQ. With 5 bases removed from V and 1 base from J, the gap between germline ends came to 21 bases. This CDR3 is 17 amino acids long. CDR3 sequence reads: CASSQGVPGTTQETQYF. The CDR3 coding sequence is TGCGCCAGCAGTCAAGGGGTCCCGGGGACCACCCAAGAGACCCAGTACTTC.

This chain links TRBV5-4 with TRBJ2-3; D gene ambiguous. V dropped 0 bases and J dropped 6 bases, with 17 bases sitting between them. This CDR3 is 16 amino acids long. Germline CDR1 SGHNT, CDR2 YYREEE (reference sequence). CDR3 sequence: CASSLESLWTGDTQYF. The CDR3 DNA reads TGTGCCAGCAGCTTGGAGTCCCTGTGGACCGGGGATACGCAGTATTTT.

V and J are TRBV18 and TRBJ1-1; the D is unclear. The CDR3 totals 14 residues. V shed 2 bases and J shed 7 bases, with 14 bases lying between them. Per germline, CDR1 KGHSH and CDR2 LQKENI. CDR3 sequence reads: CASSPNRATSEAFF. In DNA, the CDR3 is TGTGCCAGCTCACCAAACCGGGCCACCAGTGAAGCTTTCTTT.

The gene calls are TRBV5-4 and TRBJ2-1; D is unresolved. Germline V CDR1 and CDR2: SGHNT, YYREEE (reference sequence). CDR3 size: 13 residues. V was clipped by 1 base and J by 8 bases, with 10 bases between them. The chain's CDR3 is CASSLRLYHEQFF. DNA for the CDR3: TGTGCCAGCAGCTTGCGTCTTTACCATGAGCAGTTCTTC.

The V and J genes are TRBV15 and TRBJ2-7, with 10 nucleotides matching TRBD1. Germline-derived CDR1 and CDR2 are LNHNV and YYDKDF (reference sequence). The CDR3 is 20 residues long. V lost 4 bases to trimming and J lost 0 bases; unmatched junction nucleotides: 18. The CDR3 loop reads CATSNSPGTGVPPYSYEQYF. CDR3 bases: TGTGCCACCAGCAATAGTCCCGGGACAGGGGTCCCCCCTTACTCCTACGAGCAGTACTTC.

The J gene is TRBJ1-3, the V gene TRBV7-2; 8 bases line up with TRBD1. The germline V gene has CDR1 SGHTA and CDR2 FQGNSA. V was pared by 5 bases and J by 7 bases, with 10 bases of the junction left unmatched. This CDR3 is built from 15 residues. The CDR3 sequence: CASSLGNRGINTIYF. In DNA form, the CDR3 reads TGTGCCAGCAGCCTCGGGAACAGGGGGATTAACACCATATATTTT.

The chain employs TRBV5-6 and TRBJ2-7, with D hard to call. The CDR3 runs to 17 residues. From germline, CDR1 is SGHDT and CDR2 YYEEEE. V was pared by 1 base and J by 6 bases, with 23 bases between. The CDR3 sequence is CASSLSVSLEATGEQYF. The DNA of the CDR3 is TGTGCCAGCAGCTTGTCGGTCTCCCTTGAGGCTACGGGCGAGCAGTACTTC.

The CDR3 sequence: CASSYEGRYGYTF. The CDR3 DNA reads as TGTGCCAGCAGCTATGAGGGCCGCTATGGCTACACCTTC. The rearrangement uses TRBV7-8 and TRBJ1-2; the D is unclear. CDR1 and CDR2 (germline): SGHVS, FQNEAQ. V lost 4 bases and J 4 bases, leaving 10 bases between the germline ends. The CDR3 has 13 residues.

The chain couples TRBV2 to TRBJ1-1; D unresolved. CDR1 and CDR2 (germline): SNHLY, FYNNEI. The V and J ends lost 8 bases and 3 bases respectively, with 4 bases between them. The CDR3 has 10 residues. CDR3 nucleotides: TGTGCCAGCCTTTACACTGAAGCTTTCTTT. This codes for CASLYTEAFF.

The rearrangement uses TRBV30 and TRBJ1-1, with D unresolved. CDR1 and CDR2 from the germline V gene are GTSNPN and SVGIG (reference sequence). The CDR3 is 12 amino acids. V lost 2 bases to trimming and J lost 6 bases, with 10 bases between them. The CDR3 sequence: CAWSSMGAEAFF. The CDR3 region has the DNA TGTGCCTGGAGTTCAATGGGCGCTGAAGCTTTCTTT.

V usage is TRBV28 and J usage is TRBJ1-2, with 7 bases identical to TRBD1. This CDR3 comprises 12 residues. The germline gives CDR1 MDHEN, CDR2 SYDVKM. With V trimmed by 8 bases and J by 5 bases, 5 bases remained unmatched. For the CDR3, the DNA is TGTGCCAGCCGTCAGGGGGGATATGGCTACACCTTC. Its protein product is CASRQGGYGYTF.

V and J are TRBV6-9 and TRBJ1-4, with D possibly being TRBD1 (6 bases). V lost 6 bases to trimming and J lost 0 bases, with 17 bases between them. The germline V gene has CDR1 MNHGY and CDR2 SVAAGI. The CDR3 runs to 17 residues. DNA of the CDR3: TGTGCCAGCAGGAAACAGGGCCTGAGAGCAACTAATGAAAAACTGTTTTTT. It yields the protein CASRKQGLRATNEKLFF.